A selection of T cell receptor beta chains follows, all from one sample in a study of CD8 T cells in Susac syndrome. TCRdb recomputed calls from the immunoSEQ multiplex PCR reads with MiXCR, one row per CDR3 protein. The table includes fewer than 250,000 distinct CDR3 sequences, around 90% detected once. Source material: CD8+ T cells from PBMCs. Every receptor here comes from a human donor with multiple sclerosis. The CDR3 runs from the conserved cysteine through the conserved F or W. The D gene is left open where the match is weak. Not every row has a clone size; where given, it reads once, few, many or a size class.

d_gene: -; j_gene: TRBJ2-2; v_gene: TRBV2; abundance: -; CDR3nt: TGTGCCAGCAGTGAAGCGCGAAACGCGAACACCGGGGAGCTGTTTTTT; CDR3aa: CASSEARNANTGELFF
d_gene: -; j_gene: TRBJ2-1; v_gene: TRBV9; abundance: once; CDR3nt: TGTGCCAGCAGCGTAGGTGGTCGGACCAACAATGAGCAGTTCTTC; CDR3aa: CASSVGGRTNNEQFF
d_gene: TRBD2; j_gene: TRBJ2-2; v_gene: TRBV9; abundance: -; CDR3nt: TGTGCCAGCAGCGCGGGGGGCGGGGAGCTGTTTTTT; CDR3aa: CASSAGGGELFF
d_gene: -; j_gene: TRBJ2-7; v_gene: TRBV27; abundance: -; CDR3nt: TGTGCCAGCAGTGCCGGACTCGGCTACGAGCAGTACTTC; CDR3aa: CASSAGLGYEQYF
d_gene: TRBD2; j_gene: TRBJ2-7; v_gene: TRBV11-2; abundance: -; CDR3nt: TGTGCCAGCAGCTTAGATTACTCGGCGAGCGGGGGGTCCTACGAGCAGTACTTC; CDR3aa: CASSLDYSASGGSYEQYF
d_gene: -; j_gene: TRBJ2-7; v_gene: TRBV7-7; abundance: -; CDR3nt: TGTGCTAGCAGCCCCCGGGGAGGCTACGAGCAGTACTTC; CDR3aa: CASSPRGGYEQYF
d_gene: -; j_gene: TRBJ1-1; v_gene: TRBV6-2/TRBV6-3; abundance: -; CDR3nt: TGTGCCAGCAGCAGACGCCCGGGACACCTGAACACTGAAGCTTTCTTT; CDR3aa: CASSRRPGHLNTEAFF
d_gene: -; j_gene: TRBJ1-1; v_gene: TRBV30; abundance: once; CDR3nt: TGTGCCTGGCTACAGGGAGATGGAGACACTGAAGCTTTCTTT; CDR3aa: CAWLQGDGDTEAFF
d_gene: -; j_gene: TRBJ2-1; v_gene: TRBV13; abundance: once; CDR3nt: TGTGCCAGCAGTCCTTATCTTGGCGATGAGCAGTTCTTC; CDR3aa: CASSPYLGDEQFF
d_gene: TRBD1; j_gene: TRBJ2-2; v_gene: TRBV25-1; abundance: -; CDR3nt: TGTGCCAGCAGTGCCAGGGGGCTCGGCGGGGAGCTGTTTTTT; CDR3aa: CASSARGLGGELFF
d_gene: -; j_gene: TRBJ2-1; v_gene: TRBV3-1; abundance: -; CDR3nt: TGTGCCAGCAGCCAAGAGGGTCTAGGGGTCTACAATGAGCAGTTCTTC; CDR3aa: CASSQEGLGVYNEQFF